This T cell receptor beta chain originates from a study of long-term antiretroviral therapy in people with HIV. Study results and caveats: Increased diversity was seen after ART, yet it remained lower than in transplant donor controls.

The CDR3 spans 16 residues. Trimming took 2 bases from V and 4 from J, leaving 12 bases between them. In germline, CDR1 is MNHNY, CDR2 SVGAGI (reference sequence). With regard to this clone: Its specificity is unknown.

The authors ran the immunoSEQ assay, v3.0, at survey level. TCRdb's copy holds only in-frame clones and misses some; the assay was immunoSEQ multiplex PCR. There are 20,000 to 30,000 clones in the sample; around three quarters occur only once, and more than 8.5% lies in the top ten. J is TRBJ2-6 and V is TRBV6-6; D is uncertain. This specimen was unsorted PBMCs, taken 1.2 years after starting antiretroviral therapy. The sequence was collected from a woman aged 40 to 50 with HIV. CDR3 in DNA: TGTGCCAGCAGTTACCCCAGCCCGGGCGGGGCCAACGTCCTGACTTTC. It is translated as CASSYPSPGGANVLTF.